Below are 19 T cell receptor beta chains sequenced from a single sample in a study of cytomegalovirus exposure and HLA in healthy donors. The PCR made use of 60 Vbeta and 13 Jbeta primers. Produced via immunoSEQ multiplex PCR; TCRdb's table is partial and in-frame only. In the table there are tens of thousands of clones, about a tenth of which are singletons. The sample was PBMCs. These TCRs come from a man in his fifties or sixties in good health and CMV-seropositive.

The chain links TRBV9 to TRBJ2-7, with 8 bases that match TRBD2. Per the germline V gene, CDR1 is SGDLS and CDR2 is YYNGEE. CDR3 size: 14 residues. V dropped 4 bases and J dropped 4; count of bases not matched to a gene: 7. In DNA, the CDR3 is TGTGCCAGCAGCTGGCCGGGGGGGGATTACGAGCAGTACGTC. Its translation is CASSWPGGDYEQYV.

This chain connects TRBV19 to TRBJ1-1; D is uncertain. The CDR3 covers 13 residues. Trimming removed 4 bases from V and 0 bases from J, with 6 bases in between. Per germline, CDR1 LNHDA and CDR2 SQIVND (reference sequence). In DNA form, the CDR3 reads TGTGCCAGTAGTAATACGGTGAACACTGAAGCTTTCTTT. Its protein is CASSNTVNTEAFF.

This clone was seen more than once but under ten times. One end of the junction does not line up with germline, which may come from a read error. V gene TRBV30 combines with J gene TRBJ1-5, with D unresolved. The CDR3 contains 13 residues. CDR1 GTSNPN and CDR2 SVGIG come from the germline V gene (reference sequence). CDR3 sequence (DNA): TGTGCCTGGAATCAAAATAGCAATCAGCACCAGCATTTT. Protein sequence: CAWNQNSNQHQHF.

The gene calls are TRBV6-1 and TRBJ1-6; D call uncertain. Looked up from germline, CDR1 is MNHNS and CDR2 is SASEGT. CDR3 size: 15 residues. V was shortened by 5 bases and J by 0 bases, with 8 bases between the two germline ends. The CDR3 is CASSSVSSYNSPLHF. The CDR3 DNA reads TGTGCCAGCAGTTCGGTTAGCTCCTATAATTCACCCCTCCACTTT.

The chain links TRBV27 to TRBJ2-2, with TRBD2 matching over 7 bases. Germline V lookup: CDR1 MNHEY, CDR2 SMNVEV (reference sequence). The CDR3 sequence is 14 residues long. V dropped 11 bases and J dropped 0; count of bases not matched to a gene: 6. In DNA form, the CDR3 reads TGTGCCTCTCTCGGGAGGACGAACACCGGGGAGCTGTTTTTT. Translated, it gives CASLGRTNTGELFF.

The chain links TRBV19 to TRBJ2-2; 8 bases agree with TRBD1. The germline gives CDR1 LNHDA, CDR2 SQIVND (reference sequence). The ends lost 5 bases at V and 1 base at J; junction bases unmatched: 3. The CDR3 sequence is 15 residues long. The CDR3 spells CASSLGTGNTGELFF. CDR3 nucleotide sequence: TGTGCCAGTAGTCTCGGGACAGGGAACACCGGGGAGCTGTTTTTT.

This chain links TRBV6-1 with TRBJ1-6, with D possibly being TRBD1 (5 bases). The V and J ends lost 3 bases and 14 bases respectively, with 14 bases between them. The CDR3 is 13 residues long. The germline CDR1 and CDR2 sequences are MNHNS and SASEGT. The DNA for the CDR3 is TGTGCCAGCAGTGAGAGCAGGGTAAGGACCCTCCACTTT. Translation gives CASSESRVRTLHF.

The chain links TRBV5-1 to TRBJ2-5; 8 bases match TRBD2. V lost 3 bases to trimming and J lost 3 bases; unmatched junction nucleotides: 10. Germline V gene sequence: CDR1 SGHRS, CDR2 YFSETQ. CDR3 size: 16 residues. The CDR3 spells CASSSLRSGGEETQYF. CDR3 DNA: TGCGCCAGCAGCTCCCTAAGGAGCGGGGGAGAAGAGACCCAGTACTTC. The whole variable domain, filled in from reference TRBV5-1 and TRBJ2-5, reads KAGVTQTPRYLIKTRGQQVTLSCSPISGHRSVSWYQQTPGQGLQFLFEYFSETQRNKGNFPGRFSGRQFSNSRSEMNVSTLELGDSALYLCASSSLRSGGEETQYFGPGTRLLVL.

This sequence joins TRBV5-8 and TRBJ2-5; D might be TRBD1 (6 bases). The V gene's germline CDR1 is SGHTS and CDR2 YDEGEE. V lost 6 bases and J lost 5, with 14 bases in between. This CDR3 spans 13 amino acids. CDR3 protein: CASTTGLVETQYF. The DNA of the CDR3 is TGTGCCAGCACTACAGGGTTGGTCGAGACCCAGTACTTC.

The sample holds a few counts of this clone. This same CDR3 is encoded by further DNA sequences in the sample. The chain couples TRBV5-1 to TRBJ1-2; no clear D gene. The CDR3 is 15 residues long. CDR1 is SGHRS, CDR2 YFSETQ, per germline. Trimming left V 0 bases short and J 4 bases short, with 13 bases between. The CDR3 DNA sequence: TGCGCCAGCAGCTTGGCAATCTCAACGGGCTATGGCTACACCTTC. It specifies CASSLAISTGYGYTF.

The CDR3 nucleotides are TGTGCCAGCAGTCCCACTAGAAACGAGCAGTACTTC. The encoded protein is CASSPTRNEQYF. J is TRBJ2-7 and V is TRBV27; a weak D match, TRBD2 (5 bases). Germline values: CDR1 MNHEY, CDR2 SMNVEV (reference sequence). The V end was cut by 5 bases, the J end by 5 bases, with 10 bases between. The CDR3 runs 12 residues.

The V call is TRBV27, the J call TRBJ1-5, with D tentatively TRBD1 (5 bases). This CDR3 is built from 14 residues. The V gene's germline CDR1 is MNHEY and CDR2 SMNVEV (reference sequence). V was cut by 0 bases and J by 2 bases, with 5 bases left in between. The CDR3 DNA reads TGTGCCAGCAGTTTATCAGGGGGCAATCAGCCCCAGCATTTT. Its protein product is CASSLSGGNQPQHF.

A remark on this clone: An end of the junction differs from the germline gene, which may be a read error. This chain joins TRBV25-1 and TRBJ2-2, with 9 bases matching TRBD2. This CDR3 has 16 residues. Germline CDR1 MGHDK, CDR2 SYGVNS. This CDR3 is CDSSPSSGANTGEMFF. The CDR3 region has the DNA TGTGACAGCAGTCCTTCTAGCGGGGCGAACACCGGGGAGATGTTTTTT.

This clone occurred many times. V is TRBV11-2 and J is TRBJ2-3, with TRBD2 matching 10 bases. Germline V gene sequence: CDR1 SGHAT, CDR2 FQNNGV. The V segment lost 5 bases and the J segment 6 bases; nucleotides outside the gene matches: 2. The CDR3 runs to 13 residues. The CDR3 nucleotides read TGTGCCAGCAGCAGTAGCGGGGGGGATACGCAGTATTTT. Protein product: CASSSSGGDTQYF.

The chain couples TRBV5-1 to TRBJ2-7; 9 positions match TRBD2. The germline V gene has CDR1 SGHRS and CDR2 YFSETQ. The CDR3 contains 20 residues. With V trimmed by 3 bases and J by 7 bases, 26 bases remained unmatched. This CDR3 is CASSWRTQTSGQTVIMEQYF. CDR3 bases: TGCGCCAGCAGCTGGCGAACTCAAACTAGCGGGCAGACGGTTATTATGGAGCAGTACTTC.

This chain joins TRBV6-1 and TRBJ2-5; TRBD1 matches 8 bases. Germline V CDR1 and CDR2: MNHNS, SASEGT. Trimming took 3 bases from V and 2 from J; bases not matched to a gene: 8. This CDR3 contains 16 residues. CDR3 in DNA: TGTGCCAGCAGTGATCGGGGACAGGTCCCACAAGAGACCCAGTACTTC. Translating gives CASSDRGQVPQETQYF.

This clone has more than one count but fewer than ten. DNA for the CDR3: TGTGCCAGCCGCCACAGAATCCCCACAGATACGCAGTATTTT. It codes for CASRHRIPTDTQYF. The chain uses TRBV6-6 and TRBJ2-3, with D unresolved. The CDR3 extends over 14 amino acids. V lost 8 bases, J lost 2 bases, and 14 bases lay in between. Germline CDR1 MNHNY, CDR2 SVGAGI (reference sequence).

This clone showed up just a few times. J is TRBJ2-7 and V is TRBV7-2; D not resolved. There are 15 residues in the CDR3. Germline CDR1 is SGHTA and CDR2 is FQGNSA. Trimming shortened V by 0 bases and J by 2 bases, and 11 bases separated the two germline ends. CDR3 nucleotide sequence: TGTGCCAGCAGCTTAGCGTCTCAGTTGACCTACGAGCAGTACTTC. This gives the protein CASSLASQLTYEQYF.

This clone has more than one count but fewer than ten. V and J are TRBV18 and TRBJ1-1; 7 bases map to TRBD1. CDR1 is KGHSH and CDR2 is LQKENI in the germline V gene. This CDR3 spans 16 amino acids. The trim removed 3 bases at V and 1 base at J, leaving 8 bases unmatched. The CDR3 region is CASSPPLQGGNTEAFF. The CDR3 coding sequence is TGTGCCAGCTCACCTCCCCTTCAGGGGGGGAACACTGAAGCTTTCTTT.